One sample yielded the 5 T cell receptor beta chains listed below, sequenced in a study of blood T cells in healthy people across ages. The use of a sample-barcoded 5' primer and a J-beta primer mix characterized a second PCR of roughly 6 to 11 cycles. TCRdb itself ran the 5' RACE reads through MiXCR, one entry per CDR3 protein. The sample yields fewer than 1,000,000 distinct CDR3 sequences, around two fifths seen once. The sequencing sample was made of blood. Receptor source: a man in his 60s in good health.

The rearrangement uses TRBV7-9 and TRBJ1-2, with a weak D call TRBD1 (6 bases). The CDR3 totals 15 residues. Germline V gene lookup returns CDR1 SEHNR and CDR2 FQNEAQ (reference sequence). The V gene lost 5 bases and the J gene lost 3 bases, with 16 bases spanning the gap. The CDR3 sequence: CASSLETGSYYGYTF. The CDR3 region has the DNA TGTGCCAGCAGCCTCGAGACAGGATCTTACTATGGCTACACCTTC.

V gene TRBV4-1 combines with J gene TRBJ1-2, with D possibly TRBD1 on 5 matching bases. V lost 0 bases and J 4 bases, leaving 15 bases between the germline ends. Germline V gives CDR1 MGHRA, CDR2 YSYEKL. The CDR3 sequence is 16 residues long. The CDR3 region is CASSQEPPGFGYGYTF. The CDR3 region has the DNA TGCGCCAGCAGCCAAGAACCGCCAGGGTTCGGCTATGGCTACACCTTC.

Comments on this clonotype: This probably arose from a read error, given a far larger clone one base away. DNA of the CDR3: TGTGCCAGCAGCCCCGGACAGGGTCCCTACAAGCAGTACTTC. Protein: CASSPGQGPYKQYF. V usage is TRBV7-3 and J usage is TRBJ2-5; 8 nucleotides agree with TRBD1. The CDR3 has 14 residues. V dropped 5 bases and J dropped 11; count of bases not matched to a gene: 13. CDR1 SGHTA and CDR2 FQGTGA come from the germline V gene.

This sequence joins TRBV27 and TRBJ2-3; D possibly matches TRBD1 or TRBD2 (7 bases each). Trimming removed 7 bases from V and 2 bases from J, with 16 bases in between. CDR1 is MNHEY and CDR2 is SMNVEV in the germline V gene (reference sequence). The CDR3 loop spans 15 amino acids. CDR3 in amino acids: CASTTRGGVTDTQYF. CDR3 in DNA: TGTGCCAGCACCACCAGGGGGGGGGTCACAGATACGCAGTATTTT.

The chain recombines TRBV21-1 with TRBJ2-5; the D segment call TRBD1 is taken from the table without a DNA check. TRBV21-1 is a pseudogene segment. This CDR3 has 15 residues. The DNA for the CDR3 is TGTGCCAGCACGGAGACCGGGACAGGGCAAGAGACCCAGTACTTC. This gives the protein CASTETGTGQETQYF.